This T cell receptor beta chain stems from a study of control samples from healthy donors and cancer patients. Sequencing used immunoSEQ multiplex PCR; TCRdb keeps in-frame clones, though not all of them. This table holds about 100,000 clones, roughly 84% found once. This CDR3 is 13 amino acids long. Germline V gene data show CDR1 as SGHTA and CDR2 as FQGNSA. The V and J ends lost 6 bases and 3 bases respectively, with 11 bases between them. The TCR was taken from a woman aged 45-65 years in good health. The sequenced material came from blood. The chain joins TRBV7-2 to TRBJ1-1; D unclear. The CDR3 sequence: CASRKDGDTEAFF. In DNA form, the CDR3 reads TGTGCCAGCAGGAAGGATGGTGACACTGAAGCTTTCTTT.